This T cell receptor (beta chain) was identified during a study of T cell responses to AZD1222 COVID-19 vaccine. The study's findings and limits: It should be noted that donors were predominantly white British and more often female, and clonal diversity was possibly underestimated. Close to half of spike-specific TCRs reportedly recognize unmutated variant regions. CD4 TCRs associated with vaccination spanned spike, dominating at 160-218 and 743-854.

V was trimmed by 4 bases and J by 1 base, leaving 4 bases between them. Germline CDR1 reads SGHTA; CDR2 reads FQGNSA. The CDR3 contains 13 residues. This clone was picked up one time. As yet, its antigen is unknown. Generated by immunoSEQ multiplex PCR, the TCRdb table keeps only in-frame clones and is missing some. The table has roughly 250,000 clones, over 90% seen once; the top ten hold 0.55%. The rearrangement joins TRBV7-2 to TRBJ2-2, with D unresolved. The sequencing here drew on peripheral blood, taken on day 0 of AZD1222 vaccination. The clonotype comes from an adult in good health. The CDR3 region is CASSYLNTGELFF. CDR3 DNA: TGTGCCAGCAGCTACCTGAACACCGGGGAGCTGTTTTTT.